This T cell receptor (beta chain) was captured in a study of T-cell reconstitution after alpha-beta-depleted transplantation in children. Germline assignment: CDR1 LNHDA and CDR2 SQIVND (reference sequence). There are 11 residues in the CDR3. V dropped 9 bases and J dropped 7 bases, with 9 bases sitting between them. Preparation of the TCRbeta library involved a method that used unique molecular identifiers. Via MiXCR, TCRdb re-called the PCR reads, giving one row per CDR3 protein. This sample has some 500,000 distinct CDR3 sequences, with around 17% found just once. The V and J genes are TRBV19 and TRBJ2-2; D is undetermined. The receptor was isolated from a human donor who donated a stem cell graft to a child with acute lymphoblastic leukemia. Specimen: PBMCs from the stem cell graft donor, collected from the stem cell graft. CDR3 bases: TGTGCCAGCCGTGCGAGCGGGGAGCTGTTTTTT. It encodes CASRASGELFF.